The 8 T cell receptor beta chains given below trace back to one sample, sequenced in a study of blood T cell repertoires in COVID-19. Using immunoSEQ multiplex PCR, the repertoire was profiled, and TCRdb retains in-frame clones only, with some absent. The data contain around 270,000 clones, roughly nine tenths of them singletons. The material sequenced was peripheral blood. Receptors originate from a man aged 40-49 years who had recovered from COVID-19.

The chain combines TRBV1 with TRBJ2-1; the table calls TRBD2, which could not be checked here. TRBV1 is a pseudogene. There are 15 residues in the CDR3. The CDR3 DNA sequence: TGCACCAGCAGCACCACTAGCGGGGGATACAATGAGCAGTTCTTC. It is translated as CTSSTTSGGYNEQFF.

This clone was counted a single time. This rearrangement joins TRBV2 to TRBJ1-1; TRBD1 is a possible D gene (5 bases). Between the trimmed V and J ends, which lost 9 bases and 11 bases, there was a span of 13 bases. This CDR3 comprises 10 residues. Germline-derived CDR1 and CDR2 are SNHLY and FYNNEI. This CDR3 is CASQGFLAFF. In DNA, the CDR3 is TGTGCCAGTCAGGGTTTTCTTGCTTTCTTT.

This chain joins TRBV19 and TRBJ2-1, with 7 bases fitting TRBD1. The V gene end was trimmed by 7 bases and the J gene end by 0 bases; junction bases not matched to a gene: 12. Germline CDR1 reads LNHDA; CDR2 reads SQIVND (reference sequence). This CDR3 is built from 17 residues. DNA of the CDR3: TGTGCCAGTAACAGGGCCACAGGGGATGGCTCCTACAATGAGCAGTTCTTC. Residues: CASNRATGDGSYNEQFF.

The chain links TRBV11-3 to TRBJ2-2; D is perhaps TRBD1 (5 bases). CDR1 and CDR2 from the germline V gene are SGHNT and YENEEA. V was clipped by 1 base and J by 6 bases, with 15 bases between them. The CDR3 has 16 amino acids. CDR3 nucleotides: TGTGCCAGCAGCTTAGGGGGCCGGTACCGCCCCGGGGAGCTGTTTTTT. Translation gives CASSLGGRYRPGELFF.

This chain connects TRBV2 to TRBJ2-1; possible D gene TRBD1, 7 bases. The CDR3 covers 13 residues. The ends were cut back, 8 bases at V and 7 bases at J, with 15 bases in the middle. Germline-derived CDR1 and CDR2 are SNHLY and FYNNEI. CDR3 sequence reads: CASAEGAANEQFF. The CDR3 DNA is TGTGCCAGCGCGGAGGGGGCTGCTAATGAGCAGTTCTTC.

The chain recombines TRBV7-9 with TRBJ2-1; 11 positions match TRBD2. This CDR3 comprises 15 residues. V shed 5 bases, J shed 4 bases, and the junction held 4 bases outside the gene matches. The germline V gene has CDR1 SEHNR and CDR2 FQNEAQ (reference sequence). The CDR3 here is CASSHGTSGYNEQFF. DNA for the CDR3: TGTGCCAGCAGCCACGGGACTAGCGGTTACAATGAGCAGTTCTTC.

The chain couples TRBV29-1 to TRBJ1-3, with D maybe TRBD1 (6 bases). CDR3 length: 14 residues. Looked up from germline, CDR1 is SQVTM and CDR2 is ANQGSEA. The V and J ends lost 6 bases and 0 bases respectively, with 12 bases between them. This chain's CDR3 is CSVGSGASGNTIYF. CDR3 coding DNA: TGCAGCGTGGGTTCAGGGGCCTCTGGAAACACCATATATTTT. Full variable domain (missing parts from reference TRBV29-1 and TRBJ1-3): SAVISQKPSRDICQRGTSLTIQCQVDSQVTMMFWYRQQPGQSLTLIATANQGSEATYESGFVIDKFPISRPNLTFSTLTVSNMSPEDSSIYLCSVGSGASGNTIYFGEGSWLTVV.

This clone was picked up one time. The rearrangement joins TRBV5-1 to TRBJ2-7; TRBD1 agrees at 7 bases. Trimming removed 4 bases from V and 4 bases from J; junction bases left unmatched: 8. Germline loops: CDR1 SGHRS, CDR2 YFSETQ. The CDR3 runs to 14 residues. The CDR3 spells CASSGRDRPYEQYF. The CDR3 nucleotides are TGCGCCAGCAGCGGCCGGGACAGACCTTACGAGCAGTACTTC. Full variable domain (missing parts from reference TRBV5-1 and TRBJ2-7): KAGVTQTPRYLIKTRGQQVTLSCSPISGHRSVSWYQQTPGQGLQFLFEYFSETQRNKGNFPGRFSGRQFSNSRSEMNVSTLELGDSALYLCASSGRDRPYEQYFGPGTRLTVT.